This T cell receptor beta chain was retrieved from a study of CD8 T cells in Susac syndrome. V lost 4 bases and J lost 4, with 7 bases in between. The germline V gene has CDR1 MGHRA and CDR2 YSYEKL. This CDR3 region has 13 residues. It was with random hexamers that roughly 0.45 to 1 ug RNA was reverse transcribed. TCRdb itself ran the immunoSEQ multiplex PCR reads through MiXCR, one entry per CDR3 protein. The sample lists some 120,000 distinct CDR3 sequences, roughly 89% occurring once. The TEMRA cells underwent FACS enrichment, while the CD8+ and CD4+ T cells underwent negative isolation. The clonotype originates from a human donor with multiple sclerosis. The chain couples TRBV4-1 to TRBJ2-2; a possible D gene is TRBD2 (5 bases). Material: CD8+ T cells from PBMCs. This chain's CDR3 is CASSPGSTGELFF. CDR3 bases: TGCGCCAGCAGCCCGGGGAGCACCGGGGAGCTGTTTTTT.